These T cell receptor beta chains were read from a single sample in a study of blood T cell repertoires in COVID-19. Sequencing used immunoSEQ multiplex PCR; TCRdb keeps in-frame clones, though not all of them. This sample carries approximately 58,000 clones, more than 85% of them seen once, and the ten largest clones take about 3.4%. The sample was peripheral blood. Receptors originate from a human donor in a cohort sampled during active COVID-19. The CDR3 runs from the conserved cysteine through the conserved F or W. A D gene is named only where the DNA matches it firmly. Size tells how often a clone was seen (once, few, many) or the class of an expanded clone, and some rows leave it out.

J gene | V gene | D gene | clone size | CDR3 protein | CDR3 DNA
TRBJ2-5 | TRBV25-1 | . | . | CASSESGAETQYF | TGTGCCAGCAGTGAATCAGGGGCCGAGACCCAGTACTTC
TRBJ2-6 | TRBV6-6 | . | few | CASSYSAEGGANVLTF | TGTGCCAGCAGTTACTCTGCGGAGGGTGGGGCCAACGTCCTGACTTTC
TRBJ2-3 | TRBV21-1 | . | . | CASSLPTRGDTQYF | TGTGCCAGCAGCCTACCGACCCGGGGAGATACGCAGTATTTT
TRBJ1-2 | TRBV6-5 | . | . | CASSYSRSSNYGYTF | TGTGCCAGCAGTTACTCTCGGAGTTCTAACTATGGCTACACCTTC
TRBJ1-1 | TRBV2 | . | . | CASSEAEAPVAFF | TGTGCCAGCAGTGAGGCGGAGGCCCCCGTCGCTTTCTTT
TRBJ1-2 | TRBV6-5 | . | . | CASRTGGSNYGYTF | TGTGCCAGCAGAACTGGGGGCAGTAACTATGGCTACACCTTC
TRBJ2-3 | TRBV30 | . | . | CAWSETDTQYF | TGTGCCTGGAGCGAGACAGATACGCAGTATTTT
TRBJ1-2 | TRBV5-6 | . | . | CASSLQGTRGYTF | TGTGCCAGCAGCTTACAGGGTACTAGGGGCTACACCTTC
TRBJ2-7 | TRBV5-1 | . | . | CASSLALDRLYEQYF | TGCGCCAGCAGCTTGGCCTTAGACAGACTTTACGAGCAGTACTTC
TRBJ1-2 | TRBV20-1 | . | . | CSANRDYGYTF | TGCAGTGCTAACAGGGACTATGGCTACACCTTC
TRBJ2-1 | TRBV7-2 | TRBD2 | . | CASSLHSGGANEQFF | TGTGCCAGCAGCTTGCATAGCGGGGGGGCCAATGAGCAGTTCTTC
TRBJ1-2 | TRBV10-2 | . | . | CASSRETLGYGYTF | TGCGCCAGCAGTAGGGAGACCCTCGGGTATGGCTACACCTTC
TRBJ2-6 | TRBV5-6 | . | . | CASSNPISGANVLTF | TGTGCCAGCAGCAATCCTATATCTGGGGCCAACGTCCTGACTTTC
TRBJ1-2 | TRBV6-1 | . | once | CASSESLDTYGYTF | TGTGCCAGCAGTGAAAGCCTTGACACCTATGGCTACACCTTC
TRBJ1-5 | TRBV6-5 | TRBD1 | few | CASSLDRADQPQHF | TGTGCCAGCAGCTTGGACAGGGCCGATCAGCCCCAGCATTTT
TRBJ2-7 | TRBV28 | TRBD2 | . | CASRGLGEGYEQYF | TGTGCCAGCAGAGGACTAGGAGAAGGGTACGAGCAGTACTTC
TRBJ2-3 | TRBV5-5 | . | . | CASSRMLQSTDTQYF | TGTGCCAGCAGCCGAATGTTGCAGAGCACAGATACGCAGTATTTT
TRBJ2-1 | TRBV6-4 | . | . | CASSVEWGNSYNEQFF | TGTGCCAGCAGTGTTGAGTGGGGCAACTCCTACAATGAGCAGTTCTTC
TRBJ1-1 | TRBV19 | . | . | CASSFTGWAEAFF | TGTGCCAGTAGTTTTACAGGGTGGGCTGAAGCTTTCTTT
TRBJ2-7 | TRBV28 | TRBD1 | . | CASSLSARGIDYEQYF | TGTGCCAGCAGTTTATCCGCCAGGGGGATCGACTACGAGCAGTACTTC
TRBJ2-4 | TRBV7-9 | . | . | CASSASGENIQYF | TGTGCCAGCAGTGCATCCGGGGAAAACATTCAGTACTTC
TRBJ1-2 | TRBV7-9 | . | . | CASSFSQAGYTF | TGTGCCAGCAGCTTCAGTCAGGCGGGCTACACCTTC
TRBJ2-2 | TRBV19 | . | . | CASSIYSLGQDKSGELFF | TGTGCCAGTAGTATATATTCTTTGGGGCAGGATAAGTCCGGGGAGCTGTTTTTT
TRBJ2-7 | TRBV4-2 | . | . | CASSPSGYEQYF | TGTGCCAGCAGCCCCTCCGGGTACGAGCAGTACTTC
TRBJ2-2 | TRBV10-3 | . | . | CAISGQTGELFF | TGTGCCATCAGTGGCCAGACCGGGGAGCTGTTTTTT
TRBJ1-1 | TRBV7-8 | TRBD1 | . | CASSPWTGRNTEAFF | TGTGCCAGCAGCCCCTGGACAGGGAGAAACACTGAAGCTTTCTTT
TRBJ2-5 | TRBV5-1 | . | . | CASSLDDSQETQYF | TGCGCCAGCAGCTTGGACGACAGCCAAGAGACCCAGTACTTC
TRBJ1-2 | TRBV24-1 | TRBD1 | . | CATSDPRDSPGGYTF | TGTGCCACCAGTGACCCACGGGACAGTCCGGGAGGCTACACCTTC
TRBJ2-5 | TRBV28 | TRBD2 | . | CASSPLAGGFRETQYF | TGTGCCAGCAGTCCTCTAGCGGGAGGGTTTAGGGAGACCCAGTACTTC
TRBJ2-7 | TRBV3-1/TRBV3-2 | . | once | CASSQGYYEQYF | TGTGCCAGCAGCCAAGGCTACTACGAGCAGTACTTC
TRBJ2-1 | TRBV7-6 | . | . | CASSEGDRNEQFF | TGTGCCAGCAGCGAGGGTGACAGGAATGAGCAGTTCTTC
TRBJ1-4 | TRBV24-1 | TRBD1 | . | CATEQGNEKLFF | TGTGCCACCGAACAGGGGAATGAAAAACTGTTTTTT
TRBJ1-1 | TRBV7-3 | . | . | CASSKQRNTEAFF | TGTGCCAGCAGCAAACAAAGAAACACTGAAGCTTTCTTT
TRBJ1-6 | TRBV30 | . | . | CAWSVRTYDSPLHF | TGTGCCTGGAGTGTACGAACTTATGATTCACCCCTCCACTTT
TRBJ1-2 | TRBV19 | . | . | CASSIPRGGNYGYTF | TGTGCCAGTAGTATACCAAGAGGAGGTAACTATGGCTACACCTTC
TRBJ2-3 | TRBV2 | . | . | CASSEASGPFPHTQYF | TGTGCCAGCAGTGAAGCTTCTGGCCCCTTTCCTCATACGCAGTATTTT
TRBJ1-1 | TRBV5-1 | . | . | CASSSGGAENTEAFF | TGCGCCAGCAGCTCCGGGGGGGCAGAGAACACTGAAGCTTTCTTT
TRBJ2-1 | TRBV24-1 | . | . | CATSVQGSYNEQFF | TGTGCCACCAGTGTTCAGGGTTCGTATAATGAGCAGTTCTTC
TRBJ2-3 | TRBV18 | . | . | CASSPASTDTQYF | TGTGCCAGCTCACCTGCGAGCACAGATACGCAGTATTTT
TRBJ2-1 | TRBV7-2 | TRBD1 | . | CASSHEGTGDHEQFF | TGTGCCAGCAGCCACGAAGGGACAGGTGACCATGAGCAGTTCTTC
TRBJ1-1 | TRBV7-4 | . | . | CASSLEGARAEAFF | TGTGCCAGCAGCTTAGAAGGGGCGCGCGCTGAAGCTTTCTTT
TRBJ1-5 | TRBV6-2/TRBV6-3 | TRBD1 | . | CASSYSTSGGSNQPQHF | TGTGCCAGCAGTTATTCCACCTCAGGGGGGAGCAATCAGCCCCAGCATTTT
TRBJ1-1 | TRBV24-1 | . | few | CATRREGNTEAFF | TGTGCCACGCGCAGGGAGGGGAACACTGAAGCTTTCTTT
TRBJ2-5 | TRBV5-4 | TRBD2 | . | CASSSGGGDQETQYF | TGTGCCAGCAGCTCGGGAGGTGGGGACCAAGAGACCCAGTACTTC
TRBJ2-1 | TRBV5-1 | . | . | CASSLAGSYNEQFF | TGCGCCAGCAGCTTGGCGGGGTCCTACAATGAGCAGTTCTTC
TRBJ1-5 | TRBV6-5 | . | . | CASSYTDRYNQPQHF | TGTGCCAGCAGTTACACTGACAGGTACAATCAGCCCCAGCATTTT
TRBJ2-3 | TRBV19 | . | . | CATGTRGSTDTQYF | TGTGCCACCGGCACAAGGGGTAGCACAGATACGCAGTATTTT
TRBJ2-1 | TRBV6-5 | TRBD2 | . | CASSPGLADYNEQFF | TGTGCCAGCAGCCCAGGACTAGCTGATTACAATGAGCAGTTCTTC
TRBJ2-1 | TRBV4-2 | TRBD1 | . | CASSLDYRGPLRQQFF | TGTGCCAGCAGCCTAGACTACAGGGGGCCCCTCAGGCAGCAGTTCTTC
TRBJ2-3 | TRBV24-1 | TRBD2 | . | CATSASGSTDTQYF | TGTGCCACCAGTGCTAGCGGCAGCACAGATACGCAGTATTTT
TRBJ2-1 | TRBV30 | TRBD1 | once | CAWSAQTGAWENNEQFF | TGTGCCTGGAGTGCCCAAACAGGGGCCTGGGAAAACAATGAGCAGTTCTTC
TRBJ2-1 | TRBV14 | . | . | CASSQGIGREQFF | TGTGCCAGCAGCCAAGGAATAGGGAGGGAGCAGTTCTTC
TRBJ1-2 | TRBV10-3 | TRBD1 | . | CASAKTGEEGYTF | TGTGCCAGCGCTAAGACAGGGGAGGAAGGCTACACCTTC